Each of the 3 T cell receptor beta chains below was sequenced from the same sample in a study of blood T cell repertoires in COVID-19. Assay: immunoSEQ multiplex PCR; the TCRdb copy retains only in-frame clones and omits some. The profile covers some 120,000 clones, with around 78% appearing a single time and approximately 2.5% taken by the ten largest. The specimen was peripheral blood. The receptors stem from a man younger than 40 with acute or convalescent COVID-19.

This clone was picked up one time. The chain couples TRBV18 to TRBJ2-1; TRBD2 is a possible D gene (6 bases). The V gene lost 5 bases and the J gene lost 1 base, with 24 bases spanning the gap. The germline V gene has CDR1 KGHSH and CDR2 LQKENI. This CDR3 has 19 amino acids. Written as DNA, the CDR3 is TGTGCCAGCTCATCCCCCCCCGGGTATGCGGGAAGTTCCTACAATGAGCAGTTCTTC. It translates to CASSSPPGYAGSSYNEQFF.

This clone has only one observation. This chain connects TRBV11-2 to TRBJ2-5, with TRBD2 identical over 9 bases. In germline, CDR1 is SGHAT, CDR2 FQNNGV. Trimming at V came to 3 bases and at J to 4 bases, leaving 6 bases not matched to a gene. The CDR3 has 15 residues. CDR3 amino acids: CASSLSSGSAETQYF. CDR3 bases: TGTGCCAGCAGCTTGAGTAGCGGGAGCGCAGAGACCCAGTACTTC.

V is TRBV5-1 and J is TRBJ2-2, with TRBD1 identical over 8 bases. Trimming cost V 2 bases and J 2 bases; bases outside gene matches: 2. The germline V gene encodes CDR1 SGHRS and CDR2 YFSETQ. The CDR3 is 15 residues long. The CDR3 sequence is CASSFGQGNTGELFF. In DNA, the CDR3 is TGCGCCAGCAGCTTTGGACAGGGTAACACCGGGGAGCTGTTTTTT.